These 10 T cell receptor beta chains came from one sample sequenced in a study of cytomegalovirus exposure and HLA in healthy donors. PCR involved 60 Vbeta and 13 Jbeta primers. Some clones are missing from TCRdb's copy, which holds only in-frame ones; the method was immunoSEQ multiplex PCR. Altogether roughly 100,000 clones are present, roughly three quarters being singletons, with the ten largest covering about 5%. Source material: PBMCs. All receptors come from a woman in her thirties or forties in good health and CMV-seronegative.

V and J are TRBV29-1 and TRBJ1-6; TRBD1 matches 8 bases. Germline V gene lookup returns CDR1 SQVTM and CDR2 ANQGSEA. V was pared by 5 bases and J by 11 bases, with 8 bases of the junction left unmatched. This CDR3 spans 13 amino acids. The CDR3 region is CSVLAGGEAPLHF. As DNA, the CDR3 is TGCAGCGTTCTGGCAGGGGGCGAGGCACCCCTCCACTTT.

This chain uses TRBV5-1 with TRBJ1-4, with TRBD1 matching over 7 bases. CDR1 is SGHRS and CDR2 is YFSETQ in the germline V gene. This CDR3 is built from 17 residues. V was clipped by 4 bases and J by 0 bases; unmatched bases: 9. The CDR3: CASSRDSASATNEKLFF. The CDR3 coding sequence is TGCGCCAGCAGCCGGGACAGCGCCTCTGCAACTAATGAAAAACTGTTTTTT.

V gene TRBV19 combines with J gene TRBJ1-2, with TRBD1 matching 12 bases. Per germline, CDR1 LNHDA and CDR2 SQIVND (reference sequence). The CDR3 spans 17 residues. Trimming took 5 bases from V and 2 from J; bases not matched to a gene: 9. CDR3 region: CASSARDRGLINYGYTF. CDR3 nucleotide sequence: TGTGCCAGTAGTGCCCGGGACAGGGGGCTCATCAACTATGGCTACACCTTC.

The chain employs TRBV6-6 and TRBJ2-3, with 7 bases matching TRBD2. V gave up 6 bases and J gave up 0 bases; unmatched junction bases: 6. The CDR3 loop spans 15 amino acids. From germline, CDR1 is MNHNY and CDR2 SVGAGI (reference sequence). In nucleotides, the CDR3 is TGTGCCAGCAGCTTGAGCGGGACTAGCACAGATACGCAGTATTTT. Translation: CASSLSGTSTDTQYF.

This clone was counted only a few times. This chain uses TRBV4-1 with TRBJ1-1, with TRBD1 as a possible D gene (5 bases). CDR1 is MGHRA, CDR2 YSYEKL, per germline. The CDR3 loop spans 17 amino acids. The V gene lost 2 bases and the J gene lost 3 bases, with 19 bases spanning the gap. DNA of the CDR3: TGCGCCAGCAGCCAACTAGGGGTTGGGATAAGGGACACTGAAGCTTTCTTT. Its translation is CASSQLGVGIRDTEAFF.

The gene calls are TRBV7-9 and TRBJ2-2, with D tentatively TRBD2 (6 bases). V was cut by 4 bases and J by 0 bases, with 12 bases left in between. CDR1 and CDR2 (germline): SEHNR, FQNEAQ (reference sequence). The CDR3 sequence is 16 residues long. Written as DNA, the CDR3 is TGTGCCAGCAGCTCCGGGCGGACTACGAACACCGGGGAGCTGTTTTTT. As protein: CASSSGRTTNTGELFF.

V gene TRBV7-9 combines with J gene TRBJ1-5, with D tentatively TRBD1 (5 bases). The CDR3 contains 13 residues. V gave up 11 bases and J gave up 0 bases, with 11 bases separating them. CDR1 and CDR2 (germline): SEHNR, FQNEAQ (reference sequence). The DNA of the CDR3 is TGTGCCGCCGGGGGGAATAGCAATCAGCCCCAGCATTTT. This gives the protein CAAGGNSNQPQHF.

This chain links TRBV5-1 with TRBJ1-1; 10 bases are a match to TRBD1. The CDR3 sequence is 18 residues long. The ends lost 0 bases at V and 6 bases at J; junction bases unmatched: 14. CDR1 is SGHRS, CDR2 YFSETQ, per germline. This CDR3 reads CASSLAGQGESKVAEAFF. The CDR3 bases are TGCGCCAGCAGCTTGGCCGGACAGGGGGAATCCAAAGTCGCTGAAGCTTTCTTT.

This clone was picked up one time. The chain employs TRBV4-1 and TRBJ2-7, with D possibly being TRBD2 (5 bases). Germline V gene sequence: CDR1 MGHRA, CDR2 YSYEKL. This CDR3 has 16 amino acids. Between the trimmed V and J ends, which lost 4 bases and 3 bases, there was a span of 19 bases. The CDR3: CASSPLWETKHYEQYF. CDR3 coding DNA: TGCGCCAGCAGCCCACTATGGGAGACTAAGCACTACGAGCAGTACTTC.

This clone was found once. The chain uses TRBV2 and TRBJ2-2; D gene uncertain. CDR3 size: 14 residues. Trimming shortened V by 5 bases and J by 2 bases, and 9 bases separated the two germline ends. Germline V gene sequence: CDR1 SNHLY, CDR2 FYNNEI. The CDR3 nucleotides read TGTGCCAGCAGTCCTGGCCCTAACACCGGGGAGCTGTTTTTT. Translation gives CASSPGPNTGELFF.